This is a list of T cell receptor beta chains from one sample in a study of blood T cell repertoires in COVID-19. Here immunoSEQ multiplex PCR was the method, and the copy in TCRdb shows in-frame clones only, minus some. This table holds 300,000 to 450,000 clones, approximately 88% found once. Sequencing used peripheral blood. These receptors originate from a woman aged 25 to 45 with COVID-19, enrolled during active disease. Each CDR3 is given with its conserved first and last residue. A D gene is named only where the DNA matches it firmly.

CDR3aa: CASSPGIDTQYF
CDR3nt: TGTGCCAGCAGCCCCGGGATAGATACGCAGTATTTT
d_gene: -
v_gene: TRBV7-9
j_gene: TRBJ2-3

CDR3aa: CASSRWDKRGQETQYF
CDR3nt: TGTGCCAGCAGTAGATGGGACAAACGGGGCCAAGAGACCCAGTACTTC
d_gene: -
v_gene: TRBV6-2/TRBV6-3
j_gene: TRBJ2-5

CDR3aa: CSGRLSYEQYF
CDR3nt: TGCAGCGGGAGGCTCTCCTACGAGCAGTACTTC
d_gene: TRBD2
v_gene: TRBV20-1
j_gene: TRBJ2-7

CDR3aa: CASSFAGQGSEKLFF
CDR3nt: TGTGCCAGCAGTTTCGCCGGACAGGGGAGCGAAAAACTGTTTTTT
d_gene: TRBD1
v_gene: TRBV27
j_gene: TRBJ1-4

CDR3aa: CASSRDRDYGYTF
CDR3nt: TGTGCCAGCAGTCGGGACAGGGACTATGGCTACACCTTC
d_gene: TRBD1
v_gene: TRBV2
j_gene: TRBJ1-2

CDR3aa: CASSWGQVSGNTIYF
CDR3nt: TGTGCCAGCAGTTGGGGACAGGTCTCTGGAAACACCATATATTTT
d_gene: TRBD1
v_gene: TRBV7-8
j_gene: TRBJ1-3

CDR3aa: CASSLSTGGWGEKLFF
CDR3nt: TGTGCCAGCAGCCTCTCGACAGGGGGCTGGGGTGAAAAACTGTTTTTT
d_gene: TRBD1
v_gene: TRBV5-5
j_gene: TRBJ1-4

CDR3aa: CASVLQGLGDPKETQYF
CDR3nt: TGTGCCAGCGTCTTACAGGGACTAGGAGATCCTAAAGAGACCCAGTACTTC
d_gene: TRBD2
v_gene: TRBV11-2
j_gene: TRBJ2-5

CDR3aa: CASSLGLTQPGELFF
CDR3nt: TGTGCCAGCAGCTTGGGACTAACCCAACCCGGGGAGCTGTTTTTT
d_gene: -
v_gene: TRBV5-6
j_gene: TRBJ2-2

CDR3aa: CASSIGAGRPYEQYF
CDR3nt: TGTGCCAGCAGTATTGGGGCGGGGCGACCCTACGAGCAGTACTTC
d_gene: -
v_gene: TRBV6-5
j_gene: TRBJ2-7

CDR3aa: CASSRISGHGGQETQYF
CDR3nt: TGTGCCAGCAGCCGAATCTCTGGGCACGGGGGGCAAGAGACCCAGTACTTC
d_gene: TRBD2
v_gene: TRBV6-6
j_gene: TRBJ2-5

CDR3aa: CASSYGAGGSSF
CDR3nt: TGTGCCAGCAGTTACGGAGCGGGAGGGAGCAGTTTT
d_gene: TRBD2
v_gene: TRBV6-6
j_gene: TRBJ2-3

CDR3aa: CASSQDRQGRTEAFF
CDR3nt: TGCGCCAGCAGCCAAGATCGTCAGGGGCGAACTGAAGCTTTCTTT
d_gene: -
v_gene: TRBV4-3
j_gene: TRBJ1-1